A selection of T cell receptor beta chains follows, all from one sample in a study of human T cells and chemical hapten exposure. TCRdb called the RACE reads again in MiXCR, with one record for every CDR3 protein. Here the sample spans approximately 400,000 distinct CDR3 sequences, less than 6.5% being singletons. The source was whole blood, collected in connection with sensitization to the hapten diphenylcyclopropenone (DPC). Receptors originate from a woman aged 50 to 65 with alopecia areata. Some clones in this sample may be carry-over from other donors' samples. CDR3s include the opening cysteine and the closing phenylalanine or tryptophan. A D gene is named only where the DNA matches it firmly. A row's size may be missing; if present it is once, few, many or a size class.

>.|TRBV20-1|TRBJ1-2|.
CASGRGRGGYTF
TGCGCCTCAGGGAGGGGACGGGGAGGCTACACCTTC
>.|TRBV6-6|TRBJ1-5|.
CASGREFNQPQHF
TGTGCCAGCGGTAGAGAGTTCAATCAGCCCCAGCATTTT
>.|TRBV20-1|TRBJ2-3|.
CSARDVDKLTDTQYF
TGCAGTGCTAGAGATGTGGACAAACTAACAGATACGCAGTATTTT
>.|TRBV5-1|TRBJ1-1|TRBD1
CASRMGTENTEAFF
TGCGCCAGCAGGATGGGGACAGAGAACACTGAAGCTTTCTTT
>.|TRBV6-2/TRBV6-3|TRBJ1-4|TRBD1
CASSFSGRDSHEKLFF
TGTGCCAGCAGTTTCTCCGGTAGGGACAGTCATGAAAAACTGTTTTTT
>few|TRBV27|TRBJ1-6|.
CARITGVSPLHF
TGTGCCAGGATTACGGGAGTTTCACCCCTCCACTTT
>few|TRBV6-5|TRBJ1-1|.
CASSYARGGTEAFF
TGTGCCAGCAGCTACGCAAGAGGAGGGACTGAAGCTTTCTTT
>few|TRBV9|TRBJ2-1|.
CASSVSGTYYNEQFF
TGTGCCAGCAGCGTTTCCGGGACATACTACAATGAGCAGTTCTTC
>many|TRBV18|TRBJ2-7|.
CASNIGPEASYEQYF
TGTGCCAGCAACATCGGCCCGGAGGCCTCCTACGAGCAGTACTTC
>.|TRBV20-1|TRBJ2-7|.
CSASPSASYEQYF
TGCAGTGCTAGCCCTAGCGCTTCCTACGAGCAGTACTTC